Following are 18 T cell receptor beta chains from one sample sequenced in a study of control samples from healthy donors and cancer patients. Sequenced by immunoSEQ multiplex PCR; TCRdb stores in-frame clones only, minus some. Counted here are tens of thousands of clones, roughly 91% occurring once; the ten biggest clones make up approximately 14%. Sample: blood. These receptors originate from a man aged 30 to 45 in good health.

The V gene is TRBV9, the J gene TRBJ2-2; D possibly corresponds to TRBD1 (5 bases). Germline assignment: CDR1 SGDLS and CDR2 YYNGEE. This CDR3 contains 16 residues. V lost 0 bases and J lost 3, with 12 bases in between. The CDR3 here is CASSVGSRADTGELFF. The CDR3, as DNA: TGTGCCAGCAGCGTAGGATCCAGGGCGGACACCGGGGAGCTGTTTTTT.

The chain couples TRBV27 to TRBJ2-7, with 11 bases that match TRBD2. J gave up 3 bases and V 5 bases, and 9 bases lay outside the gene matches. Germline V lookup: CDR1 MNHEY, CDR2 SMNVEV (reference sequence). The CDR3 is 16 residues long. The CDR3 region has the DNA TGTGCCAGCAGTCTTAGCGGGGGGGCGTTCCACTACGAGCAGTACTTC. As protein: CASSLSGGAFHYEQYF.

CDR3 in amino acids: CASSYGVNSGNTIYF. CDR3 nucleotide sequence: TGTGCCAGCAGTTATGGAGTAAACTCTGGAAACACCATATATTTT. The chain employs TRBV6-5 and TRBJ1-3; D uncertain. Trimming removed 3 bases from V and 0 bases from J, with 9 bases in between. This CDR3 has 15 amino acids. The germline V gene has CDR1 MNHEY and CDR2 SVGAGI.

This sequence joins TRBV5-1 and TRBJ2-1, with D possibly TRBD1 on 6 matching bases. Germline V gives CDR1 SGHRS, CDR2 YFSETQ. V was shortened by 0 bases and J by 9 bases, with 13 bases between the two germline ends. There are 14 residues in the CDR3. In DNA, the CDR3 is TGCGCCAGCAGCTTGGGATACAGGGTCGGTGAGCAGTTCTTC. Encoded protein: CASSLGYRVGEQFF.

The chain couples TRBV2 to TRBJ1-3; no reliable D call. Looked up from germline, CDR1 is SNHLY and CDR2 is FYNNEI. This CDR3 spans 14 amino acids. Trimming removed 7 bases from V and 0 bases from J, with 10 bases in between. In DNA form, the CDR3 reads TGTGCCAGCACGGTCCCCAGCTCTGGAAACACCATATATTTT. As protein: CASTVPSSGNTIYF.

CDR3 sequence (DNA): TGTGCCAGCAGCTTCGAGGGGCATAGGGGTCAGCCCCAGCATTTT. This translates into CASSFEGHRGQPQHF. The chain recombines TRBV5-5 with TRBJ1-5; a possible D gene is TRBD1 (5 bases). The germline CDR1 and CDR2 sequences are SGHKS and YYEKEE (reference sequence). V was pared by 2 bases and J by 6 bases, with 15 bases between. The CDR3 totals 15 residues.

The J gene is TRBJ2-3, the V gene TRBV24-1; D is perhaps TRBD2 (6 bases). Trimming removed 2 bases at V and 4 bases at J, with 9 bases between. CDR1 is KGHDR, CDR2 SFDVKD, per germline. The CDR3 totals 14 residues. The CDR3 nucleotides are TGTGCCACCAGTGATTGGGAGGTTTCAGATACGCAGTATTTT. Its translation is CATSDWEVSDTQYF.

V and J are TRBV18 and TRBJ1-1; D not resolved. Looked up from germline, CDR1 is KGHSH and CDR2 is LQKENI. Trimming stripped 4 bases from V and 3 bases from J, with 9 bases between. The CDR3 consists of 13 residues. The CDR3 DNA reads as TGTGCCAGCTCACTCCGGGCGGACACTGAAGCTTTCTTT. Translated: CASSLRADTEAFF.

The chain employs TRBV5-4 and TRBJ2-5; 8 positions match TRBD1. Trimming removed 3 bases from V and 4 bases from J; junction bases left unmatched: 8. Germline CDR1 and CDR2: SGHNT and YYREEE (reference sequence). The CDR3 has 15 amino acids. CDR3 sequence reads: CASSSGQVGGETQYF. The DNA of the CDR3 is TGTGCCAGCAGCTCGGGACAGGTGGGGGGAGAGACCCAGTACTTC.

The CDR3 sequence: CARSPEGPGQVDNEQFF. The CDR3 DNA follows: TGTGCCAGAAGCCCTGAGGGGCCGGGACAGGTAGACAATGAGCAGTTCTTC. The chain is built from TRBV5-3 and TRBJ2-1; 8 bases match TRBD1. TRBV5-3 qualifies as an ORF whose function is uncertain. The V gene end was trimmed by 4 bases and the J gene end by 5 bases; junction bases not matched to a gene: 14. This CDR3 has 17 amino acids.

The rearrangement uses TRBV30 and TRBJ2-2; weak D call: TRBD2 (5 bases). The V gene's germline CDR1 is GTSNPN and CDR2 SVGIG (reference sequence). V was trimmed by 0 bases and J by 7 bases, leaving 6 bases between them. This CDR3 comprises 12 residues. CDR3 residues: CAWSVGDGELFF. DNA of the CDR3: TGTGCCTGGAGTGTCGGGGACGGGGAGCTGTTTTTT.

This clone was seen a few times. The CDR3 DNA reads as TGTGCCAGCTCACCGATTAGCGGGGGCTACCAAGAGACCCAGTACTTC. This sequence encodes CASSPISGGYQETQYF. The V and J genes are TRBV18 and TRBJ2-5; 9 bases are shared with TRBD2. The V gene's germline CDR1 is KGHSH and CDR2 LQKENI. This CDR3 region has 16 residues. V gave up 3 bases and J gave up 0 bases; unmatched junction bases: 5.

V usage is TRBV5-8 and J usage is TRBJ2-6; D is ambiguous. In germline, CDR1 is SGHTS, CDR2 YDEGEE. This CDR3 is 16 amino acids long. Trimming removed 0 bases at V and 0 bases at J, with 7 bases between. The CDR3: CASSLVYSSGANVLTF. In nucleotides, the CDR3 is TGTGCCAGCAGCTTGGTTTACAGCTCTGGGGCCAACGTCCTGACTTTC.

This clone was seen once. The CDR3 DNA reads TGTGCCAGCAGATTTACAGGTACACACTACGAGCAGTACTTC. Its protein product is CASRFTGTHYEQYF. The V call is TRBV27, the J call TRBJ2-7, with TRBD1 as a possible D gene (5 bases). From germline, CDR1 is MNHEY and CDR2 SMNVEV (reference sequence). Trimming cost V 6 bases and J 3 bases, with 15 bases left between them. The CDR3 loop spans 14 amino acids.

The V gene is TRBV5-1, the J gene TRBJ2-5; TRBD2 agrees at 8 bases. This CDR3 is built from 13 residues. With V trimmed by 5 bases and J by 5 bases, 5 bases remained unmatched. Germline CDR1 is SGHRS and CDR2 is YFSETQ. The CDR3: CASSPGLAETQYF. The CDR3 DNA is TGCGCCAGCAGTCCCGGACTAGCTGAGACCCAGTACTTC.

This chain connects TRBV20-1 to TRBJ1-5; no definite D call. The CDR3 runs to 15 residues. Germline V CDR1 and CDR2: DFQATT, SNEGSKA (reference sequence). The V and J ends lost 3 bases and 9 bases respectively, with 21 bases between them. Here the CDR3 DNA reads TGCAGTGCTAGTGGGGTTTCCGGTACCGGGAGGCCCCAGCATTTT. Its translation: CSASGVSGTGRPQHF.

The rearrangement links TRBV7-9 to TRBJ1-2; 7 bases agree with TRBD1. The CDR3 is 13 residues long. Trimming took 5 bases from V and 4 from J; bases not matched to a gene: 4. Germline V gives CDR1 SEHNR, CDR2 FQNEAQ (reference sequence). The CDR3 DNA reads TGTGCCAGCAGCACTGGGACAGTCTATGGCTACACCTTC. It encodes CASSTGTVYGYTF.

The V call is TRBV30, the J call TRBJ1-2, with 7 bases aligning to TRBD1. J lost 0 bases, V lost 6 bases, and 16 bases had no gene match. Germline CDR1 is GTSNPN and CDR2 is SVGIG (reference sequence). CDR3 size: 17 residues. CDR3 region: CACQNRDSSATNYGYTF. The CDR3 nucleotides are TGTGCCTGCCAGAACCGGGACAGCTCAGCTACTAACTATGGCTACACCTTC. Using reference TRBV30 and TRBJ1-2 for the parts outside the CDR3, the full variable domain is SQTIHQWPATLVQPVGSPLSLECTVEGTSNPNLYWYRQAAGRGLQLLFYSVGIGQISSEVPQNLSASRPQDRQFILSSKKLLLSDSGFYLCACQNRDSSATNYGYTFGSGTRLTVV.